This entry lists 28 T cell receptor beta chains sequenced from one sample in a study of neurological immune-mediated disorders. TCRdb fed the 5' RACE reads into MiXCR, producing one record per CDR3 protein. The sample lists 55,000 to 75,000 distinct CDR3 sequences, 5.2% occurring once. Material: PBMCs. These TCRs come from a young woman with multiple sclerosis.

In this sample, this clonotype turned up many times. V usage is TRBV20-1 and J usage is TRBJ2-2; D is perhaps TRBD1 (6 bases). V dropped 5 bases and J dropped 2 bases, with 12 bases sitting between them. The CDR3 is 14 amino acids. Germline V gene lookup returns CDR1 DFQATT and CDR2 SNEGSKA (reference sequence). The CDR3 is CSASDRLNTGELFF. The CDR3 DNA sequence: TGCAGTGCTTCCGACAGGCTTAACACCGGGGAGCTGTTTTTT.

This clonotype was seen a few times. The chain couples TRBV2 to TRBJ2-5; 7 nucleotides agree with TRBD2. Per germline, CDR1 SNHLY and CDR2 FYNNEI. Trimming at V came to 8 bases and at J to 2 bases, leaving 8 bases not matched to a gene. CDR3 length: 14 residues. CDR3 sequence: CASLLADFQETQYF. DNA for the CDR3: TGTGCCAGCTTGCTAGCGGACTTTCAAGAGACCCAGTACTTC.

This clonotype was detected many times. The CDR3 is CASSYSSGGGAGQYF. In nucleotides, the CDR3 is TGTGCCAGCAGTTACTCGAGTGGAGGCGGCGCGGGGCAGTACTTC. This sequence joins TRBV6-5 and TRBJ2-7; maybe TRBD2 (5 bases). Trimming took off 0 bases at V and 9 bases at J, with 18 bases between the two ends. CDR3 length: 15 residues. Germline V gene lookup returns CDR1 MNHEY and CDR2 SVGAGI.

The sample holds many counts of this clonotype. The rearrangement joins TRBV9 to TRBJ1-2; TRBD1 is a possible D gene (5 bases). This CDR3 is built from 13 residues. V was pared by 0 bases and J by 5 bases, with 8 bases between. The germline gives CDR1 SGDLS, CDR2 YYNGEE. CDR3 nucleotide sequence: TGTGCCAGCAGCGTAGCGCAGGGATATGGCTACACCTTC. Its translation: CASSVAQGYGYTF.

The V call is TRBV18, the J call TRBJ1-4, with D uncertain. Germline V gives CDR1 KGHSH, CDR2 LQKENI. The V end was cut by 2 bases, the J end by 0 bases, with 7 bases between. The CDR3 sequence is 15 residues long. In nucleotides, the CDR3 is TGTGCCAGCTCACCAGTGCTTGCAACTAATGAAAAACTGTTTTTT. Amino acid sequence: CASSPVLATNEKLFF. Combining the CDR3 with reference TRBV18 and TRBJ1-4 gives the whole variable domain NAGVMQNPRHLVRRRGQEARLRCSPMKGHSHVYWYRQLPEEGLKFMVYLQKENIIDESGMPKERFSAEFPKEGPSILRIQQVVRGDSAAYFCASSPVLATNEKLFFGSGTQLSVL.

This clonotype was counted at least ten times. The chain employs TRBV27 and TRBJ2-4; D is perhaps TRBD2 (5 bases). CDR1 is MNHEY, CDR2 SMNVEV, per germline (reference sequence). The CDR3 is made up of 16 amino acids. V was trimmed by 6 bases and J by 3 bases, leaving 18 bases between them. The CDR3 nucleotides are TGTGCCAGCAGCCCGTCTGAGGGCATGGTCAAAAACATTCAGTACTTC. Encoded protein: CASSPSEGMVKNIQYF.

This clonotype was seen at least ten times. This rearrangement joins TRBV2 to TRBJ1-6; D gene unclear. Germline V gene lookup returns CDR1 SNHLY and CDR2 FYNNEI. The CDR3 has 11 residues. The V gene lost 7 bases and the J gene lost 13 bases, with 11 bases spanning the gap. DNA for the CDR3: TGTGCCAGCATGTGGAGTGCTCCCCTCCACTTT. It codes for CASMWSAPLHF.

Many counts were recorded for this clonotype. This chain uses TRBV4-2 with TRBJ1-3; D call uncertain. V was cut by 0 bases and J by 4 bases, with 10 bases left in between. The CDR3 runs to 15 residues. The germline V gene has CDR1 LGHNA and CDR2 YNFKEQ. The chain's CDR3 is CASSQEVAVGNTIYF. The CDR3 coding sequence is TGTGCCAGCAGCCAAGAGGTCGCCGTGGGAAACACCATATATTTT.

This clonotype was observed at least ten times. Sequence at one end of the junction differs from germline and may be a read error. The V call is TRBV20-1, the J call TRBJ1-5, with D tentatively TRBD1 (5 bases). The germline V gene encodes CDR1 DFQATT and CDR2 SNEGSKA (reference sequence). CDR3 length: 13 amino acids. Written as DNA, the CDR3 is TGCAGTGCAGTGGGGGTGACTTATCAGCCCCAGAATTTT. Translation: CSAVGVTYQPQNF.

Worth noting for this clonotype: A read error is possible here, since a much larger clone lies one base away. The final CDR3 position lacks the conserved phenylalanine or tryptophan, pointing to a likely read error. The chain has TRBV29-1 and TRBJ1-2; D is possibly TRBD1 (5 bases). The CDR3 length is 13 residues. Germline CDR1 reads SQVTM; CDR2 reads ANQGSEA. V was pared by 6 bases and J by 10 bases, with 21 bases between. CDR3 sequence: CSVSDLRVTDYTI. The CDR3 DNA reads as TGCAGCGTCTCTGATCTCAGGGTCACTGACTACACCATC.

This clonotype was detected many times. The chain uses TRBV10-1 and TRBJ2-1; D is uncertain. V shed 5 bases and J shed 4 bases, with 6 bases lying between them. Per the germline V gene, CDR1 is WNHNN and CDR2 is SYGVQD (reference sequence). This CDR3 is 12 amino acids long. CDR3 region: CASSNSYNEQFF. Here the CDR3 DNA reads TGCGCCAGCAGTAACAGTTACAATGAGCAGTTCTTC.

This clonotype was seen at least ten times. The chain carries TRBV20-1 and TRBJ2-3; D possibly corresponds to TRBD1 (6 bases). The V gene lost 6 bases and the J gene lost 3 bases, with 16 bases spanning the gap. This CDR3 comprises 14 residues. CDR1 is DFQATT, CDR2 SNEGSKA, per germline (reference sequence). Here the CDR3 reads CSAPQGFGTDTQYF. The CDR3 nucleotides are TGCAGTGCCCCCCAGGGGTTCGGAACAGATACGCAGTATTTT.

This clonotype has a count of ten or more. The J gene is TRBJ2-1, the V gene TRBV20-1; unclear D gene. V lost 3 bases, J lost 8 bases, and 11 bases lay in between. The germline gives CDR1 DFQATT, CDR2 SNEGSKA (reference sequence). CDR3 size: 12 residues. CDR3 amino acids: CSASRPPDEQFF. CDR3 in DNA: TGCAGTGCTAGTCGTCCCCCAGATGAGCAGTTCTTC.

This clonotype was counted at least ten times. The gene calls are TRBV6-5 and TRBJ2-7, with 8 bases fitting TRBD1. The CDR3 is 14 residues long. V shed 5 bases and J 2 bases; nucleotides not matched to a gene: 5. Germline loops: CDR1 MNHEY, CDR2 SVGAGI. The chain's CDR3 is CASSPVQGAYEQYF. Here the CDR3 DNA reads TGTGCCAGCAGTCCGGTACAGGGGGCCTACGAGCAGTACTTC.

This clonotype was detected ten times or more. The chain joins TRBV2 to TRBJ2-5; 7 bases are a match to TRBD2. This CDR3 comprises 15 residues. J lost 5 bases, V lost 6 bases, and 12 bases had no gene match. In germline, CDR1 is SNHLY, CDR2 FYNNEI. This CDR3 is CASSADQRGLETQYF. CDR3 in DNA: TGTGCCAGCAGCGCGGACCAGCGGGGCTTGGAGACCCAGTACTTC.

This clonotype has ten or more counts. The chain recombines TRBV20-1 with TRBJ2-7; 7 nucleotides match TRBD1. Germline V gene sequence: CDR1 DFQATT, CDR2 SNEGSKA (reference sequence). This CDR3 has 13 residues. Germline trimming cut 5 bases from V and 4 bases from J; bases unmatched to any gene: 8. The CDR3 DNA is TGCAGTGCTTTTGAGGGGGCGCGGTACGAGCAGTACTTC. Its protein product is CSAFEGARYEQYF.

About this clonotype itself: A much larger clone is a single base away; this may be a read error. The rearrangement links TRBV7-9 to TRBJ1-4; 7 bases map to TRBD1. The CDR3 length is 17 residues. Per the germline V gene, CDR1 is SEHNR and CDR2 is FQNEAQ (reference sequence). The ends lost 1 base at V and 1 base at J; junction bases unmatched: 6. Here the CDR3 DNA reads TGTGCCAGCAGCTTAGGCCAGGGGGTGGTAACTAATGAAAAACTGTTTTTT. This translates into CASSLGQGVVTNEKLFF.

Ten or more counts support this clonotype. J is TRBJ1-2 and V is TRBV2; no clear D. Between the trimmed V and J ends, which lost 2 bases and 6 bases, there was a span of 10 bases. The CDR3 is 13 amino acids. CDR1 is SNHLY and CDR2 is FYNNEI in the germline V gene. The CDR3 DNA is TGTGCCAGCAGTGAATCCGCAGTACATGGCTACACCTTC. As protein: CASSESAVHGYTF. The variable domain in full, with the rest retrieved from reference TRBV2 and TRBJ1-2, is EPEVTQTPSHQVTQMGQEVILRCVPISNHLYFYWYRQILGQKVEFLVSFYNNEISEKSEIFDDQFSVERPDGSNFTLKIRSTKLEDSAMYFCASSESAVHGYTFGSGTRLTVV.

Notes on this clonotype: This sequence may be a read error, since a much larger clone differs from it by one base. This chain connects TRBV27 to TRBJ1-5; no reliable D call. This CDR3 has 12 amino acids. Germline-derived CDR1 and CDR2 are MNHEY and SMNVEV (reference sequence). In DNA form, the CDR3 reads TGTGTCAGCGCACCGCTGGGCCAGCCCCAGCATTTT. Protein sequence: CVSAPLGQPQHF.

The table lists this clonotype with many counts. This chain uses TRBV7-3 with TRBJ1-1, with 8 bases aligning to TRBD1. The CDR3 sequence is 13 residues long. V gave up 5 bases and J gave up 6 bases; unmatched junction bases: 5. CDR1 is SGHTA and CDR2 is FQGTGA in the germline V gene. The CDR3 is CASSLTQGAEAFF. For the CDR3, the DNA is TGTGCCAGCAGCCTGACACAGGGGGCTGAAGCTTTCTTT.

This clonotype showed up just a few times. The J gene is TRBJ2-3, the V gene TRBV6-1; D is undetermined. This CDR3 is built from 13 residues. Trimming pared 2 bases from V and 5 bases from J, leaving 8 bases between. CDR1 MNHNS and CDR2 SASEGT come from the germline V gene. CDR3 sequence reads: CASSEMGLDTQYF. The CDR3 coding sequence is TGTGCCAGCAGTGAAATGGGGTTAGATACGCAGTATTTT.

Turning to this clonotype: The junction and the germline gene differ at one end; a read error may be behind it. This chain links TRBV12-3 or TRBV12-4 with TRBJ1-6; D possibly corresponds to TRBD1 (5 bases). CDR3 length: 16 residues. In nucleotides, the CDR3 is TGTGCCAGCAGTTTCCGGGACGGAGGGGCTAATTCACCCCTCAACTTT. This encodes CASSFRDGGANSPLNF.

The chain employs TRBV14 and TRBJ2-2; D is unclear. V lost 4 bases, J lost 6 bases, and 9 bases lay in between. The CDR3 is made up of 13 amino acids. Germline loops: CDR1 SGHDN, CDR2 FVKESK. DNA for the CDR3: TGTGCCAGCAGCCGTAACAGCGCCGGGGAGCTGTTTTTT. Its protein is CASSRNSAGELFF. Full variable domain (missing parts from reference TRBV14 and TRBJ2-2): EAGVTQFPSHSVIEKGQTVTLRCDPISGHDNLYWYRRVMGKEIKFLLHFVKESKQDESGMPNNRFLAERTGGTYSTLKVQPAELEDSGVYFCASSRNSAGELFFGEGSRLTVL.

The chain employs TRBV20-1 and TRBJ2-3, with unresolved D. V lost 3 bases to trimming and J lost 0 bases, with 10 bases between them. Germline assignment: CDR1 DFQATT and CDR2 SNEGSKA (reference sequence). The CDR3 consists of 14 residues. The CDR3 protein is CSASGLSSTDTQYF. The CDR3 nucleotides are TGCAGTGCTAGTGGATTAAGTAGCACAGATACGCAGTATTTT.

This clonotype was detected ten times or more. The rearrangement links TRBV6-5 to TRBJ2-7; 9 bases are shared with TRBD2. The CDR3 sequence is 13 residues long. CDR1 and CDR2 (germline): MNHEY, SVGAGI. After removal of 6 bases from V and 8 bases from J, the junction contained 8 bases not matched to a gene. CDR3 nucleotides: TGTGCCAGCAGGAAAACTCTAGCGGGGAAGCAGTACTTC. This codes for CASRKTLAGKQYF.

In DNA form, the CDR3 reads TGTGCCAGCAGCGGTTCTGGGACTAGCGGTGCTAGCACAGATACGCAGTATTTT. Its protein product is CASSGSGTSGASTDTQYF. This chain connects TRBV9 to TRBJ2-3; 11 nucleotides align to TRBD2. Germline V gene lookup returns CDR1 SGDLS and CDR2 YYNGEE. The CDR3 totals 18 residues. The J segment lost 0 bases and the V segment lost 3 bases, leaving 9 bases of the junction unmatched.

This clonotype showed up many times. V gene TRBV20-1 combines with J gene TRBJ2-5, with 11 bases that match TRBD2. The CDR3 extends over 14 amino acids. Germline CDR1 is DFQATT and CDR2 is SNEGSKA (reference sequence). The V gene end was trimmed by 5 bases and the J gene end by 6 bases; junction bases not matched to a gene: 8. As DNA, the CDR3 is TGCAGTGCTCTCGTGCTAGCGGGGGGAAAGACCCAGTACTTC. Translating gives CSALVLAGGKTQYF.

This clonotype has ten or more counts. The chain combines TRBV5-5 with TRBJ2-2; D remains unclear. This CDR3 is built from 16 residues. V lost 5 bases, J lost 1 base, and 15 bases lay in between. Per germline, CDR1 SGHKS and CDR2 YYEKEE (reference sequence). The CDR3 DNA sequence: TGTGCCAGCAGTCCCTCTCGTCCGGGGAACACCGGGGAGCTGTTTTTT. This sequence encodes CASSPSRPGNTGELFF.